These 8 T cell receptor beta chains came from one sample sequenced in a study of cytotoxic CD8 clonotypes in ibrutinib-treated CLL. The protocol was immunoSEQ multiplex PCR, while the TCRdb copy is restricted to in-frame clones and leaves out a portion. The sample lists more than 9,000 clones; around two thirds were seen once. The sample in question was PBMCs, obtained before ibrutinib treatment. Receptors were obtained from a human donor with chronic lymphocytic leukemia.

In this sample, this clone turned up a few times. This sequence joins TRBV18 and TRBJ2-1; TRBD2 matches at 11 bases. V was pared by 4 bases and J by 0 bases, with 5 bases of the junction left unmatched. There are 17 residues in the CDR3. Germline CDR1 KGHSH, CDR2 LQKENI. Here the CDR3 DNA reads TGTGCCAGCTCACTCACTAGCGGGGGAGGCTCCTACAATGAGCAGTTCTTC. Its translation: CASSLTSGGGSYNEQFF.

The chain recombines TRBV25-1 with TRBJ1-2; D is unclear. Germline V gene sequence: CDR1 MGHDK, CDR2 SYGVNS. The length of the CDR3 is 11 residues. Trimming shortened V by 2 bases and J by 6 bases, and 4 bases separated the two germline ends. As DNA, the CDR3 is TGTGCCAGCAGTGAAGTGGATGGCTACACCTTC. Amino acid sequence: CASSEVDGYTF.

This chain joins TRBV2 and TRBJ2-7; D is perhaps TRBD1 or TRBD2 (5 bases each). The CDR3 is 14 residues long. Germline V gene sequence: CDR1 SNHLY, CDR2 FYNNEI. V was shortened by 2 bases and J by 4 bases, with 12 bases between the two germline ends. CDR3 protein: CASSEPGTLYEQYF. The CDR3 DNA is TGTGCCAGCAGTGAACCCGGGACCCTATACGAGCAGTACTTC.

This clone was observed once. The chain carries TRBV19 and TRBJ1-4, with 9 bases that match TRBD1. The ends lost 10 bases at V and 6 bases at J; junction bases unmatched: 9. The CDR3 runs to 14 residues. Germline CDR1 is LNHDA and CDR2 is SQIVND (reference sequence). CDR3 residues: CATLDRGRDEKLFF. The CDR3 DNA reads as TGTGCCACGCTGGACAGGGGACGGGATGAAAAACTGTTTTTT.

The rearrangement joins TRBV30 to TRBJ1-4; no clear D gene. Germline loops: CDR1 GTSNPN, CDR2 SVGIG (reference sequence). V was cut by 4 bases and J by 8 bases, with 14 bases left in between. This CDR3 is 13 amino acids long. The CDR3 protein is CAWNSSPREKLFF. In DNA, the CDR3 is TGTGCCTGGAATTCATCCCCACGGGAAAAACTGTTTTTT.

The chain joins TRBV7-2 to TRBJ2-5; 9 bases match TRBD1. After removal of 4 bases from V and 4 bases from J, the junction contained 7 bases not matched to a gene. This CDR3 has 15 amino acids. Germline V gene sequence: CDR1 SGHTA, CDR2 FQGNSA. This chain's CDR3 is CASSSQTGGGETQYF. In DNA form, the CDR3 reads TGTGCCAGCAGCTCCCAGACAGGGGGGGGAGAGACCCAGTACTTC.

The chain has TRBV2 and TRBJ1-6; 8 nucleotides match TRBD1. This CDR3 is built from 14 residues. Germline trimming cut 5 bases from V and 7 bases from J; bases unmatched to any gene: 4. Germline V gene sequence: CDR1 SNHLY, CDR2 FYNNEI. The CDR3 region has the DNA TGTGCCAGCAGTATGGACAGGGACAATTCACCCCTCCACTTT. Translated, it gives CASSMDRDNSPLHF.

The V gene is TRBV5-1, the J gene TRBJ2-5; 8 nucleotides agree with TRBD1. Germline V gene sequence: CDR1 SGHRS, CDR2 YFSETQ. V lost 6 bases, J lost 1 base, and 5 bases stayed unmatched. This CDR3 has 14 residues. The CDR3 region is CASTRTGRQETQYF. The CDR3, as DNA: TGCGCCAGCACCAGGACAGGGCGCCAAGAGACCCAGTACTTC.